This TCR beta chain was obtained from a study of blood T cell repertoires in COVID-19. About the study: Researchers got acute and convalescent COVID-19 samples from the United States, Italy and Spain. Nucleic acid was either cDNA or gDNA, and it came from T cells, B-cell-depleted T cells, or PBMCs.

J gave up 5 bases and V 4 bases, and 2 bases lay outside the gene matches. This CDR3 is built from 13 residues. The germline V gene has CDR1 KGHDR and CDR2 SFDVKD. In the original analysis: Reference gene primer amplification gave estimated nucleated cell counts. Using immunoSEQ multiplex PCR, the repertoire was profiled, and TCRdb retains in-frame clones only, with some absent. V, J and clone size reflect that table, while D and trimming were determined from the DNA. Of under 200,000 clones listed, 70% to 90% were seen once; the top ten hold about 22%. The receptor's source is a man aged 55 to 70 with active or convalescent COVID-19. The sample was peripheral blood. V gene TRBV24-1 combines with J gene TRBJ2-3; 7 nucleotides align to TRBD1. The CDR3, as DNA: TGTGCCACCAGTGAAGGGGGCGGAGATACGCAGTATTTT. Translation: CATSEGGGDTQYF.